The sequence of this T cell receptor (beta chain) was determined in a study of cytomegalovirus exposure and HLA in healthy donors. A word on this clone: The target antigen is unknown.

Amplification used 60 Vbeta primers and 13 Jbeta primers. Libraries were prepared by immunoSEQ multiplex PCR; TCRdb keeps only in-frame clonotypes and omits some of them. The sample carries a few hundred thousand clones, around 81% recorded once. Study results and caveats: Earlier results showed most TCR beta V segments being productive about 87% or about 30% of the time. TCR sequences were mostly rare, though some public TCRs occurred in many donors. Common viral pathogens seemed, in a later analysis, to connect with several of the most significant clusters.

The source of this sequence is a woman aged 55-69 years in good health and CMV-seropositive. Material: PBMCs.

The CDR3 reads CASSFGDSTYEQYF. CDR3 nucleotide sequence: TGCGCCAGCAGCTTTGGGGACTCAACCTACGAGCAGTACTTC. The chain employs TRBV5-1 and TRBJ2-7, with a weak D call TRBD2 (6 bases). The V end lost 2 bases, the J end lost 2 bases, and 11 bases lay between the germline ends. The germline CDR1 and CDR2 sequences are SGHRS and YFSETQ. The CDR3 spans 14 residues.